These 20 T cell receptor beta chains originate from one sample sequenced in a study of shared clonotypes between healthy human individuals. Sequencing was performed with immunoSEQ multiplex PCR; in TCRdb, only in-frame clones are kept and a portion is missing. Of around 640,000 clones detected, about 96% appear once; the ten largest clones hold about 0.11%. Cells designated naive CD8 were CD45RO-negative and were positively selected for CCR7, with terminally differentiated effector memory CD45RA+ cells excluded. The sample comprised naive CD8+ T cells sorted from blood. The receptors shown here come from a woman under 40 in good health.

CDR3 coding DNA: TGTGCCAGCAGTTCCCATAGGACAGGTCGAGGGGACGAGCAGTACTTC. This gives the protein CASSSHRTGRGDEQYF. V usage is TRBV27 and J usage is TRBJ2-7; 7 bases match TRBD1. The CDR3 length is 16 residues. The germline V gene has CDR1 MNHEY and CDR2 SMNVEV (reference sequence). Trimming took 4 bases from V and 5 from J; bases not matched to a gene: 14.

The chain employs TRBV27 and TRBJ2-1, with 7 positions matching TRBD2. The V gene end was trimmed by 0 bases and the J gene end by 4 bases; junction bases not matched to a gene: 6. Germline CDR1 reads MNHEY; CDR2 reads SMNVEV (reference sequence). The CDR3 totals 16 residues. The CDR3 protein is CASSLSTERDYNEQFF. The CDR3 DNA is TGTGCCAGCAGTTTATCGACGGAGCGGGATTACAATGAGCAGTTCTTC.

V and J are TRBV6-1 and TRBJ2-7; D might be TRBD2 (5 bases). Germline V gives CDR1 MNHNS, CDR2 SASEGT. The CDR3 spans 14 residues. Trimming left V 2 bases short and J 3 bases short, with 11 bases between. The CDR3, as DNA: TGTGCCAGCAGTGAACGGCGGGTCTTCTACGAGCAGTACTTC. Translation gives CASSERRVFYEQYF.

The V gene is TRBV4-1, the J gene TRBJ1-3, with unresolved D. Germline V gives CDR1 MGHRA, CDR2 YSYEKL. V lost 1 base to trimming and J lost 0 bases, with 7 bases between them. The CDR3 totals 15 residues. CDR3 amino acids: CASSQVDNSGNTIYF. CDR3 in DNA: TGCGCCAGCAGCCAAGTTGATAACTCTGGAAACACCATATATTTT.

This chain links TRBV27 with TRBJ2-1; tentatively, D is TRBD2 (6 bases). The CDR3 is made up of 15 amino acids. Trimming removed 5 bases from V and 1 base from J, with 12 bases in between. Germline lookup yields CDR1 MNHEY and CDR2 SMNVEV (reference sequence). The CDR3 region is CASSPLRGSYNEQFF. As DNA, the CDR3 is TGTGCCAGCAGTCCCCTGCGGGGTTCCTACAATGAGCAGTTCTTC.

The genes are TRBV5-5 and TRBJ2-7; 12 positions match TRBD2. J gave up 3 bases and V 0 bases, and 13 bases lay outside the gene matches. Germline CDR1 and CDR2: SGHKS and YYEKEE (reference sequence). The CDR3 covers 19 residues. CDR3 nucleotides: TGTGCCAGCAGCTTGGCGTTGTGGACTAGCGGGACCCCTGGCTACGAGCAGTACTTC. Translating gives CASSLALWTSGTPGYEQYF. The full variable domain, completed using reference TRBV5-5 and TRBJ2-7, is DAGVTQSPTHLIKTRGQQVTLRCSPISGHKSVSWYQQVLGQGPQFIFQYYEKEERGRGNFPDRFSARQFPNYSSELNVNALLLGDSALYLCASSLALWTSGTPGYEQYFGPGTRLTVT.

The chain employs TRBV27 and TRBJ2-7; maybe TRBD2 (6 bases). The ends were cut back, 5 bases at V and 3 bases at J, with 20 bases in the middle. This CDR3 comprises 16 residues. Looked up from germline, CDR1 is MNHEY and CDR2 is SMNVEV (reference sequence). CDR3 coding DNA: TGTGCCAGCAGTACCCACGGTGGAGCGGGTGGCTACGAGCAGTACTTC. Translated: CASSTHGGAGGYEQYF.

V gene TRBV5-6 combines with J gene TRBJ1-2; tentatively, D is TRBD1 (6 bases). This CDR3 comprises 14 residues. V lost 2 bases and J 9 bases, leaving 17 bases between the germline ends. Germline loops: CDR1 SGHDT, CDR2 YYEEEE. This chain's CDR3 is CASSFVLTGVSYTF. In DNA, the CDR3 is TGTGCCAGCAGCTTCGTCTTGACAGGCGTGAGCTACACCTTC.

The V call is TRBV28, the J call TRBJ2-5; 10 nucleotides align to TRBD2. The DNA matches TRBJ2-7 better at its end, which makes the J call doubtful. Looked up from germline, CDR1 is MDHEN and CDR2 is SYDVKM. This CDR3 spans 15 amino acids. CDR3 in amino acids: CASSPGTSVTYEQYF. Here the CDR3 DNA reads TGTGCCAGCAGTCCCGGGACTAGCGTTACCTACGAGCAGTACTTC.

This chain uses TRBV5-6 with TRBJ2-7, with D perhaps matching TRBD1 or TRBD2 (5 bases each). CDR3 length: 14 amino acids. Germline loops: CDR1 SGHDT, CDR2 YYEEEE. V gave up 4 bases and J gave up 3 bases, with 14 bases separating them. The chain's CDR3 is CASSVGVNRYEQYF. DNA of the CDR3: TGTGCCAGCAGCGTGGGGGTGAACCGCTACGAGCAGTACTTC.

V is TRBV7-9 and J is TRBJ1-1; a weak D match, TRBD1 (5 bases). This CDR3 contains 12 residues. Per the germline V gene, CDR1 is SEHNR and CDR2 is FQNEAQ (reference sequence). Trimming pared 5 bases from V and 7 bases from J, leaving 11 bases between. The CDR3 loop reads CASSNGGLEAFF. The CDR3 DNA reads as TGTGCCAGCAGCAATGGGGGACTTGAAGCTTTCTTT.

This chain uses TRBV6-1 with TRBJ2-7, with D maybe TRBD1 (6 bases). The CDR3 runs 15 residues. Germline lookup yields CDR1 MNHNS and CDR2 SASEGT. Trimming pared 4 bases from V and 2 bases from J, leaving 15 bases between. The CDR3: CASSVYRAGTYEQYF. CDR3 nucleotides: TGTGCCAGCAGTGTGTACAGGGCCGGAACCTACGAGCAGTACTTC.

Concerning this clone: The sample holds other DNA sequences that translate to the same CDR3. The chain is built from TRBV9 and TRBJ1-1; 9 bases map to TRBD1. This CDR3 region has 13 residues. J was trimmed by 8 bases and V by 0 bases; bases with no gene match: 2. Germline CDR1 is SGDLS and CDR2 is YYNGEE. The CDR3 loop is CASSVGGTGEAFF. DNA for the CDR3: TGTGCCAGCAGCGTAGGGGGGACAGGGGAAGCTTTCTTT.

This chain uses TRBV9 with TRBJ1-5; D is ambiguous. Germline lookup yields CDR1 SGDLS and CDR2 YYNGEE. The CDR3 is 14 residues long. Trimming took 3 bases from V and 2 from J, leaving 9 bases between them. Here the CDR3 DNA reads TGTGCCAGCAGCGACACATGGGGCAATCAGCCCCAGCATTTT. As protein: CASSDTWGNQPQHF.

The chain has TRBV9 and TRBJ2-5; TRBD2 matches at 10 bases. Germline V gene data show CDR1 as SGDLS and CDR2 as YYNGEE. The ends lost 3 bases at V and 1 base at J; junction bases unmatched: 0. CDR3 length: 14 residues. This chain's CDR3 is CASSGTSGQETQYF. The CDR3 DNA reads as TGTGCCAGCAGCGGGACTAGCGGCCAAGAGACCCAGTACTTC.

This chain connects TRBV7-2 to TRBJ2-7; 8 bases line up with TRBD1. V was pared by 4 bases and J by 3 bases, with 2 bases of the junction left unmatched. The CDR3 covers 13 residues. Germline CDR1 reads SGHTA; CDR2 reads FQGNSA. This CDR3 reads CASSWTGSYEQYF. The CDR3, as DNA: TGTGCCAGCAGCTGGACAGGGAGCTACGAGCAGTACTTC.

The chain couples TRBV7-8 to TRBJ2-1; perhaps TRBD1 as D (6 bases). V lost 1 base, J lost 3 bases, and 13 bases lay in between. Germline V gene data show CDR1 as SGHVS and CDR2 as FQNEAQ. This CDR3 has 16 amino acids. CDR3: CASSLVGGQSYNEQFF. CDR3 nucleotide sequence: TGTGCCAGCAGCTTAGTAGGCGGACAGAGCTACAATGAGCAGTTCTTC.

The chain has TRBV28 and TRBJ2-3, with D possibly TRBD1 on 6 matching bases. The germline V and J ends were trimmed by 5 bases and 4 bases, with 13 bases remaining between them. The CDR3 has 14 residues. Germline V gene lookup returns CDR1 MDHEN and CDR2 SYDVKM. The CDR3 bases are TGTGCCAGCAGTGGCCAGGGGAGCGCAGATACGCAGTATTTT. It is translated as CASSGQGSADTQYF.

The chain couples TRBV11-2 to TRBJ2-7; D not resolved. Germline CDR1 is SGHAT and CDR2 is FQNNGV. Trimming stripped 3 bases from V and 6 bases from J, with 9 bases between. The length of the CDR3 is 12 residues. The CDR3 is CASSFNPLEQYF. As DNA, the CDR3 is TGTGCCAGCAGCTTTAACCCCCTCGAGCAGTACTTC.

This chain links TRBV7-9 with TRBJ2-6; D gene unclear. Trimming removed 5 bases from V and 0 bases from J, with 14 bases in between. Germline V gene sequence: CDR1 SEHNR, CDR2 FQNEAQ (reference sequence). This CDR3 is 17 amino acids long. The chain's CDR3 is CASSSDLEDSGANVLTF. The DNA of the CDR3 is TGTGCCAGCAGCAGTGACCTGGAAGACTCTGGGGCCAACGTCCTGACTTTC. Together with reference TRBV7-9 and TRBJ2-6, the CDR3 gives the full variable domain: DTGVSQNPRHKITKRGQNVTFRCDPISEHNRLYWYRQTLGQGPEFLTYFQNEAQLEKSRLLSDRFSAERPKGSFSTLEIQRTEQGDSAMYLCASSSDLEDSGANVLTFGAGSRLTVL.